These T cell receptor beta chains were read from a single sample in a study of T cells expressing NK-cell markers. TCRdb derives one entry per CDR3 protein from the 5' RACE reads, leaving out DNA. This repertoire includes some 190,000 distinct CDR3 sequences. Material: blood T cells: a sorted CD56 or NKG2C T cell subset, CD4+ or CD8+ T cells, or bulk PBMC T cells (not recorded which). These receptors were collected from a man aged 18-70 years in good health. CDR3s include the opening cysteine and the closing phenylalanine or tryptophan. The order of the fields is V gene, J gene, CDR3 protein.

v_gene: TRBV27; j_gene: TRBJ2-7; CDR3aa: CASSTKQGQSSYEQYF
v_gene: TRBV29-1; j_gene: TRBJ2-1; CDR3aa: CSVEIYNEQFF
v_gene: TRBV6-5; j_gene: TRBJ2-5; CDR3aa: CASSHGTAQETQYF
v_gene: TRBV7-9; j_gene: TRBJ2-1; CDR3aa: CASSSGGAGGLDEQFF
v_gene: TRBV6-1; j_gene: TRBJ1-1; CDR3aa: CASSWDSKMNTEAFF
v_gene: TRBV28; j_gene: TRBJ2-1; CDR3aa: CASSLLRDNEQFF
v_gene: TRBV4-1; j_gene: TRBJ1-2; CDR3aa: CASSHLLRDAKTGGYTF
v_gene: TRBV5-5; j_gene: TRBJ2-6; CDR3aa: CASSLVPQTPSGANVLTF
v_gene: TRBV6-1; j_gene: TRBJ2-3; CDR3aa: CASGGGQGGADTQYF
v_gene: TRBV29-1; j_gene: TRBJ2-3; CDR3aa: CSVLDWSSTDTQYF
v_gene: TRBV4-1; j_gene: TRBJ2-1; CDR3aa: CASSRQAASYNEQFF
v_gene: TRBV28; j_gene: TRBJ2-5; CDR3aa: CASSLFASGGPQETQYF
v_gene: TRBV20-1; j_gene: TRBJ1-2; CDR3aa: CSARDAWKEYGYTF
v_gene: TRBV19; j_gene: TRBJ1-2; CDR3aa: CASSGTDFYGYTF
v_gene: TRBV9; j_gene: TRBJ2-3; CDR3aa: CASSVVAGQGDTQYF
v_gene: TRBV7-2; j_gene: TRBJ1-5; CDR3aa: CASSLLHLNQPQHF
v_gene: TRBV2; j_gene: TRBJ2-7; CDR3aa: CAAYLTGNNEQYF
v_gene: TRBV6-1; j_gene: TRBJ2-7; CDR3aa: CASRTGGDNEQYF
v_gene: TRBV5-6; j_gene: TRBJ2-7; CDR3aa: CASSSTNKYEQYF
v_gene: TRBV7-8; j_gene: TRBJ2-6; CDR3aa: CASSLGGRGVAGSGANVLTF
v_gene: TRBV29-1; j_gene: TRBJ2-7; CDR3aa: CSVLTGLSYEQYF
v_gene: TRBV6-2/TRBV6-3; j_gene: TRBJ1-1; CDR3aa: CASSYPTEAFF
v_gene: TRBV19; j_gene: TRBJ2-3; CDR3aa: CASSIIGTSTDTQYF
v_gene: TRBV20-1; j_gene: TRBJ2-1; CDR3aa: CSASPTVLYNEQFF
v_gene: TRBV6-1; j_gene: TRBJ1-6; CDR3aa: CASSEGTDIPPLHF
v_gene: TRBV6-5; j_gene: TRBJ1-2; CDR3aa: CASSLSRIYGYTF
v_gene: TRBV27; j_gene: TRBJ2-1; CDR3aa: CASSLAGGGYNEQFF
v_gene: TRBV7-9; j_gene: TRBJ1-1; CDR3aa: CASSSVGGTGEAFF
v_gene: TRBV20-1; j_gene: TRBJ2-1; CDR3aa: CSARDTSGGASQGNNEQFF
v_gene: TRBV3-1; j_gene: TRBJ2-1; CDR3aa: CASRSGTRPYNEQFF
v_gene: TRBV7-2; j_gene: TRBJ1-6; CDR3aa: CASSSHGWRTPLHF
v_gene: TRBV4-1; j_gene: TRBJ1-1; CDR3aa: CASSLGQGPGGAEAFF
v_gene: TRBV6-1; j_gene: TRBJ1-5; CDR3aa: CASSPTRGGGLANQPQHF
v_gene: TRBV7-3; j_gene: TRBJ2-5; CDR3aa: CASSRTSGDQETQYF
v_gene: TRBV4-1; j_gene: TRBJ1-6; CDR3aa: CASSQDEGILDSPLHF
v_gene: TRBV5-6; j_gene: TRBJ2-2; CDR3aa: CASSLGTDSNTGELFF
v_gene: TRBV9; j_gene: TRBJ1-2; CDR3aa: CASSATGGSLYGYTF
v_gene: TRBV7-2; j_gene: TRBJ2-1; CDR3aa: CASSLVEGRVYYNEQFF
v_gene: TRBV27; j_gene: TRBJ1-6; CDR3aa: CASSFFRETAVDSPLHF
v_gene: TRBV2; j_gene: TRBJ2-7; CDR3aa: CASSIDGGSYEQYF
v_gene: TRBV29-1; j_gene: TRBJ2-1; CDR3aa: CSAPGGSSYNEQFF
v_gene: TRBV15; j_gene: TRBJ1-1; CDR3aa: CATSKTSDTEAFF
v_gene: TRBV29-1; j_gene: TRBJ2-7; CDR3aa: CSVEGRGPSYEQYF
v_gene: TRBV5-1; j_gene: TRBJ1-2; CDR3aa: CASSLTDRGVGYGYTF
v_gene: TRBV5-1; j_gene: TRBJ1-4; CDR3aa: CASSLGGAWANEKLFF
v_gene: TRBV5-4; j_gene: TRBJ2-5; CDR3aa: CASSYRDNQETQYF
v_gene: TRBV28; j_gene: TRBJ2-1; CDR3aa: CASSPKVVYNEQFF
v_gene: TRBV10-3; j_gene: TRBJ2-7; CDR3aa: CAISELYTSYEQYF
v_gene: TRBV6-1; j_gene: TRBJ2-5; CDR3aa: CASSATPGGGGSETQYF